This TCR beta chain was identified in a study of a mutant IDH1 vaccine in newly diagnosed glioma. Study-level background: Among treated patients, about 62% were male and about 38% female, and mean age was about 41 years. The therapy given earlier, which was standard therapy, consisted of radiotherapy, temozolomide, or both, and most of the patients received both. Visit timing is recorded as week 35 for V12 and week 47 for V13.

Some clones are missing from TCRdb's copy, which holds only in-frame ones; the method was immunoSEQ multiplex PCR. The sample includes just under 70,000 clones, 80% to 85% of them seen just once. This sample's time point: week 35, safety follow-up. Vaccinated patients received 300 ug of mutant IDH1 20-mer peptide per dose, with topical imiquimod. Germline CDR1 GTSNPN, CDR2 SVGIG (reference sequence). The V end was cut by 5 bases, the J end by 2 bases, with 10 bases between. The CDR3 is made up of 13 amino acids. As for this clone: Its antigen is currently unknown.

The TCR sequence derives from a young man with glioma. The V and J genes are TRBV30 and TRBJ1-5; unclear D gene. This specimen consisted of PBMCs, obtained from a glioma patient whose treatment included an IDH1 peptide vaccine. The CDR3 region is CAWARGGNQPQHF. Written as DNA, the CDR3 is TGTGCCTGGGCCAGAGGAGGCAATCAGCCCCAGCATTTT.